This paragraph reports one T cell receptor beta chain. The sample is drawn from a study of blood T cell repertoires in COVID-19. Sequencing used immunoSEQ multiplex PCR; TCRdb keeps in-frame clones, though not all of them. The repertoire includes roughly 49,000 clones, under 85% of them detected once, and over 15% sits in the top ten. With 3 bases clipped from V and 0 bases from J, the junction kept 11 bases outside the gene matches. From germline, CDR1 is SGHTS and CDR2 YDEGEE. The CDR3 spans 18 residues. The TCR originated in a man aged 35 to 55 with acute or convalescent COVID-19. The source material was peripheral blood. The chain carries TRBV5-8 and TRBJ1-1; 10 nucleotides match TRBD1. CDR3 amino acids: CASSSRGRQGALNTEAFF. In nucleotides, the CDR3 is TGTGCCAGCAGCTCGCGCGGCAGACAGGGGGCTTTGAACACTGAAGCTTTCTTT. The full variable domain, rest sourced from reference TRBV5-8 and TRBJ1-1, is EAGVTQSPTHLIKTRGQQATLRCSPISGHTSVYWYQQALGLGLQFLLWYDEGEERNRGNFPPRFSGRQFPNYSSELNVNALELEDSALYLCASSSRGRQGALNTEAFFGQGTRLTVV.